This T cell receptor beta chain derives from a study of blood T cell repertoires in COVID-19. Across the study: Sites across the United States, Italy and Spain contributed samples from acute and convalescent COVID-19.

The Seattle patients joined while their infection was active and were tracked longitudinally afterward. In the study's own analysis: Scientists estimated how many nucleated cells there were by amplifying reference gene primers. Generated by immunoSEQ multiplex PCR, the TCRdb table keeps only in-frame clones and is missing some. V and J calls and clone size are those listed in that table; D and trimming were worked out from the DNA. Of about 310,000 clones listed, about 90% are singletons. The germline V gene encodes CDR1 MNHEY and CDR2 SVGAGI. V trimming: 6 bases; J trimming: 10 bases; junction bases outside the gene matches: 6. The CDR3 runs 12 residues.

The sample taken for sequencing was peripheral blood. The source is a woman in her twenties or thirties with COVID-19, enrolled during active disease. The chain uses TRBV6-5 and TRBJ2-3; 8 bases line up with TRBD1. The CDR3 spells CASSLDRAAQYF. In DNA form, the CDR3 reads TGTGCCAGCAGCCTGGACAGGGCGGCGCAGTATTTT.